Given below is one T cell receptor (beta chain) in context. These data belong to a study of Ad26.COV2.S vaccination and SARS-CoV-2 variants. Trimming took off 1 base at V and 8 bases at J, with 11 bases between the two ends. Germline lookup yields CDR1 MGHRA and CDR2 YSYEKL. The CDR3 contains 14 residues. The method was immunoSEQ multiplex PCR; TCRdb's version includes in-frame clones alone and lacks a portion of them. Among 150,000 to 200,000 clones listed, around 88% were seen once. The rearrangement links TRBV4-1 to TRBJ1-4; a possible D gene is TRBD1 (5 bases). The source is a human donor who had recovered from COVID-19. The sequenced sample was peripheral blood, obtained after recovery from COVID-19. DNA for the CDR3: TGCGCCAGCAGCCAAGGGAGGGACGGCGAAAAACTGTTTTTT. It is translated as CASSQGRDGEKLFF.